This T cell receptor beta chain was sequenced in a study of T-cell memory formation after mild COVID-19. Overall study results and limits: Memory from before infection featured some responding clones, which suggests cross-reactive memory joined. Mainly in CM and EM were contracting CD4+ clones; CD8+ were in EMRA.

V was clipped by 1 base and J by 8 bases, with 9 bases between them. This CDR3 region has 13 residues. The table lists this clonotype with a count of one. The antigen remains unidentified. Constant-segment-primed 5'RACE gave TCR alpha and TCR beta cDNA libraries with sample barcodes and UMIs. TCRdb redid the calling of the 5' RACE reads with MiXCR, one entry per CDR3 protein. The sample lists under 400,000 distinct CDR3 sequences, 25% to 30% occurring once. This chain connects TRBV12-3 or TRBV12-4 to TRBJ1-3, with D unclear. The clonotype comes from an adult woman who had mild COVID-19 (a few samples of this study predate the infection). Cell type and time point are not known. Sequenced input: PBMCs or a T cell subset sorted from them (not recorded which). CDR3 bases: TGTGCCAGCAGTTTAGACGCCAAGGACACCATATATTTT. It specifies CASSLDAKDTIYF.